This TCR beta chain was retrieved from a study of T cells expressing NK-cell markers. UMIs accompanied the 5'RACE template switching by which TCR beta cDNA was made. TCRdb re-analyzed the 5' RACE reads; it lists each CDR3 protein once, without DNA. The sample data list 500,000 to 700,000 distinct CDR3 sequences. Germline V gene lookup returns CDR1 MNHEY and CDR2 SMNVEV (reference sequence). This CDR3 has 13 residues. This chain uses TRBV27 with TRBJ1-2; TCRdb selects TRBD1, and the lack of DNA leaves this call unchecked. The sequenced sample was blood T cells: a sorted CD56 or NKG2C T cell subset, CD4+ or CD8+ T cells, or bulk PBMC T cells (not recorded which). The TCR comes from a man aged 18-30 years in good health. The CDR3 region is CASSLTGAYGYTF.